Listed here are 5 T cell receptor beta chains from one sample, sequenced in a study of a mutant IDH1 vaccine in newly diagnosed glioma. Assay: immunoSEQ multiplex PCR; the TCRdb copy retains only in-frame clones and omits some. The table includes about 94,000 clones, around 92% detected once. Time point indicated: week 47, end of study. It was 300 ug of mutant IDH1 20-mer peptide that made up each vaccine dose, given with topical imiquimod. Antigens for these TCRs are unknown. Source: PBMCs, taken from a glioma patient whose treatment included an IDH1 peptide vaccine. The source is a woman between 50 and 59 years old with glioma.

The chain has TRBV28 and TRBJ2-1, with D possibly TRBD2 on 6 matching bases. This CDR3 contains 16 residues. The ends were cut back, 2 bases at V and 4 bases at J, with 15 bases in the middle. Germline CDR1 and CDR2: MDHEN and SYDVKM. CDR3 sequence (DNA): TGTGCCAGCAGTTTAATAACTAGCATTGGGTACAATGAGCAGTTCTTC. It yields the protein CASSLITSIGYNEQFF. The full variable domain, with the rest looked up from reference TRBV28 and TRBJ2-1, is DVKVTQSSRYLVKRTGEKVFLECVQDMDHENMFWYRQDPGLGLRLIYFSYDVKMKEKGDIPEGYSVSREKKERFSLILESASTNQTSMYLCASSLITSIGYNEQFFGPGTRLTVL.

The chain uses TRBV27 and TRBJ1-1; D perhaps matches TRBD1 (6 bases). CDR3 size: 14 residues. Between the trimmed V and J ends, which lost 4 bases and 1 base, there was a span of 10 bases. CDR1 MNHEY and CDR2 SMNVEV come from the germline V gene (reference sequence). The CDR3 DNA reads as TGTGCCAGCAGTTGGGACAACGGGAACACTGAAGCTTTCTTT. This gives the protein CASSWDNGNTEAFF.

The CDR3 spells CASSLATSGTFYNEQFF. In nucleotides, the CDR3 is TGCGCCAGCAGCTTGGCGACTAGCGGGACCTTCTACAATGAGCAGTTCTTC. V is TRBV5-1 and J is TRBJ2-1; 11 nucleotides agree with TRBD2. The CDR3 has 17 residues. V dropped 0 bases and J dropped 3; count of bases not matched to a gene: 5. CDR1 SGHRS and CDR2 YFSETQ come from the germline V gene.

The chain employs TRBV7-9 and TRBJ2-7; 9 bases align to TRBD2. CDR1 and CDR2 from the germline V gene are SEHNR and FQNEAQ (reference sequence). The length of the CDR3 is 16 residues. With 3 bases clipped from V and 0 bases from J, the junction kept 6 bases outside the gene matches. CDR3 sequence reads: CASSFLAGRSSYEQYF. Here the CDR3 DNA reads TGTGCCAGCAGCTTCCTAGCGGGAAGGAGCTCCTACGAGCAGTACTTC.

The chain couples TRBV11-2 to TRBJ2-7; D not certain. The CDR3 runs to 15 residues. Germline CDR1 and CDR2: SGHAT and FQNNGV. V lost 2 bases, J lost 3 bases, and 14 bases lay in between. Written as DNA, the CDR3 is TGTGCCAGCAGCTTATCAAGCGTTAAAAACTACGAGCAGTACTTC. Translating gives CASSLSSVKNYEQYF.